What follows are 26 T cell receptor beta chains derived from one specimen sequenced in a study of shared clonotypes between healthy human individuals. The protocol was immunoSEQ multiplex PCR, while the TCRdb copy is restricted to in-frame clones and leaves out a portion. Seen here are some 650,000 clones, around 97% observed once, and the top ten hold around 0.057%. Sequencing was carried out using naive CD4+ T cells sorted from blood. Subset: CD45RA+ positively selected. The receptors derive from a woman in her twenties or thirties in good health.

The chain employs TRBV11-3 and TRBJ2-2; no reliable D call. The CDR3 spans 12 residues. V lost 4 bases and J 2 bases, leaving 2 bases between the germline ends. Looked up from germline, CDR1 is SGHNT and CDR2 is YENEEA. CDR3 sequence: CASSSNTGELFF. DNA of the CDR3: TGTGCCAGCAGCTCTAACACCGGGGAGCTGTTTTTT.

This chain links TRBV5-4 with TRBJ2-3; no clear D. Per the germline V gene, CDR1 is SGHNT and CDR2 is YYREEE (reference sequence). Trimming removed 4 bases at V and 6 bases at J, with 12 bases between. This CDR3 spans 13 amino acids. The CDR3 coding sequence is TGTGCCAGCAGCCCAGCCCTGGGGGATACGCAGTATTTT. Amino acids: CASSPALGDTQYF.

This chain joins TRBV9 and TRBJ2-5, with D possibly being TRBD1 (7 bases). The DNA end lines up better with TRBJ2-7; the J call may be wrong. Germline loops: CDR1 SGDLS, CDR2 YYNGEE. The CDR3 consists of 15 residues. CDR3 residues: CASSVSFAGQYEQYF. The CDR3 region has the DNA TGTGCCAGCAGCGTTAGCTTCGCGGGACAGTACGAGCAGTACTTC.

The chain carries TRBV4-1 and TRBJ2-1, with TRBD1 identical over 7 bases. V lost 3 bases to trimming and J lost 5 bases; unmatched junction nucleotides: 4. The CDR3 has 14 residues. CDR1 and CDR2 (germline): MGHRA, YSYEKL. The CDR3 nucleotides are TGCGCCAGCAGCCACCTGGGACAGAACAATGAGCAGTTCTTC. Translating it yields CASSHLGQNNEQFF.

This rearrangement joins TRBV7-9 to TRBJ1-3; D uncertain. The germline V gene has CDR1 SEHNR and CDR2 FQNEAQ (reference sequence). The CDR3 runs 17 residues. Trimming removed 1 base from V and 0 bases from J, with 13 bases in between. The CDR3 sequence: CASSLGRARDSGNTIYF. DNA of the CDR3: TGTGCCAGCAGCTTAGGGCGGGCTCGAGACTCTGGAAACACCATATATTTT.

The chain has TRBV19 and TRBJ1-1, with 8 bases fitting TRBD1. Losses at the gene ends were 3 bases for V and 2 bases for J; bases not matched to a gene: 17. The germline gives CDR1 LNHDA, CDR2 SQIVND (reference sequence). The CDR3 spans 19 residues. CDR3 nucleotide sequence: TGTGCCAGTAGTATCAGGGACAGGTCTTACCTGCCGCGCAACACTGAAGCTTTCTTT. Amino acid sequence: CASSIRDRSYLPRNTEAFF.

The chain joins TRBV6-6 to TRBJ2-1; D not resolved. This CDR3 region has 12 residues. The germline gives CDR1 MNHNY, CDR2 SVGAGI (reference sequence). V lost 2 bases to trimming and J lost 9 bases, with 8 bases between them. CDR3 residues: CASSYGVSEQFF. The DNA of the CDR3 is TGTGCCAGCAGTTACGGTGTATCTGAGCAGTTCTTC.

This clone was observed once. V gene TRBV5-1 combines with J gene TRBJ2-7, with 8 bases matching TRBD1. With 4 bases clipped from V and 3 bases from J, the junction kept 3 bases outside the gene matches. Germline CDR1 is SGHRS and CDR2 is YFSETQ. CDR3 length: 13 residues. Written as DNA, the CDR3 is TGCGCCAGCAGCACGACAGGGGACTACGAGCAGTACTTC. This gives the protein CASSTTGDYEQYF.

This rearrangement joins TRBV4-2 to TRBJ1-4; a possible D gene is TRBD1 (5 bases). CDR1 and CDR2 from the germline V gene are LGHNA and YNFKEQ. This CDR3 comprises 17 residues. V was clipped by 5 bases and J by 3 bases, with 19 bases between them. The CDR3 reads CASSLFYVPGSNEKLFF. CDR3 coding DNA: TGTGCCAGCAGCTTGTTCTACGTGCCAGGGTCTAATGAAAAACTGTTTTTT.

The J gene is TRBJ2-5, the V gene TRBV2; unclear D gene. The end of the DNA is better explained by TRBJ2-7, so the J call may be wrong. This CDR3 is built from 12 residues. Germline lookup yields CDR1 SNHLY and CDR2 FYNNEI. The CDR3 is CATIEKTYEQYF. The CDR3 bases are TGTGCCACTATTGAGAAAACCTACGAGCAGTACTTC.

This chain uses TRBV6-5 with TRBJ2-5; a weak D match, TRBD1 (6 bases). The end of the DNA fits TRBJ2-7 better, so the J call may be wrong. The CDR3 contains 15 residues. From germline, CDR1 is MNHEY and CDR2 SVGAGI. CDR3 protein: CASSRQQGGGYEQYF. DNA for the CDR3: TGTGCCAGCAGCCGACAACAGGGTGGGGGCTACGAGCAGTACTTC.

The rearrangement links TRBV27 to TRBJ1-5, with D maybe TRBD1 (6 bases). The germline gives CDR1 MNHEY, CDR2 SMNVEV (reference sequence). Between the trimmed V and J ends, which lost 6 bases and 5 bases, there was a span of 14 bases. The CDR3 extends over 14 amino acids. This chain's CDR3 is CASSGTLRDQPQHF. The CDR3 DNA sequence: TGTGCCAGCAGCGGGACACTCAGGGATCAGCCCCAGCATTTT.

J is TRBJ2-7 and V is TRBV2; unclear D gene. Deletions cut 2 bases from V and 1 base from J, with 9 bases between. This CDR3 has 14 residues. Germline V gene data show CDR1 as SNHLY and CDR2 as FYNNEI. Here the CDR3 DNA reads TGTGCCAGCAGTGAATTCGGGCAGTCCTACGAGCAGTACTTC. Its protein is CASSEFGQSYEQYF.

This chain joins TRBV30 and TRBJ1-3, with a possible D match to TRBD1 (5 bases). The CDR3 covers 15 residues. The V and J ends lost 1 base and 2 bases respectively, with 12 bases between them. Germline assignment: CDR1 GTSNPN and CDR2 SVGIG (reference sequence). CDR3 residues: CAWSGGDVPGNTIYF. Here the CDR3 DNA reads TGTGCCTGGAGTGGGGGGGACGTTCCTGGAAACACCATATATTTT.

This chain links TRBV29-1 with TRBJ2-7; 10 bases agree with TRBD1. The CDR3 length is 13 residues. After removal of 6 bases from V and 5 bases from J, the junction contained 7 bases not matched to a gene. The germline V gene encodes CDR1 SQVTM and CDR2 ANQGSEA. The CDR3 nucleotides read TGCAGCGTCCCGGGACAGGGGTTGAACGAGCAGTACTTC. Translating it yields CSVPGQGLNEQYF.

This chain links TRBV13 with TRBJ2-6, with D perhaps TRBD1 (6 bases). This CDR3 has 14 residues. Deletions cut 5 bases from V and 9 bases from J, with 14 bases between. Germline CDR1 PRHDT, CDR2 FYEKMQ (reference sequence). As DNA, the CDR3 is TGTGCCAGCAGCAAAGGGACACCAGGCAACGTCCTGACTTTC. Its protein product is CASSKGTPGNVLTF.

This clone was found once. The chain couples TRBV5-4 to TRBJ2-6, with TRBD1 identical over 7 bases. The trim removed 9 bases at V and 2 bases at J, leaving 2 bases unmatched. Germline V gene lookup returns CDR1 SGHNT and CDR2 YYREEE (reference sequence). The CDR3 totals 13 residues. In DNA, the CDR3 is TGTGCCATAGGGACAGCTGGGGCCAACGTCCTGACTTTC. Residues: CAIGTAGANVLTF.

This rearrangement joins TRBV5-1 to TRBJ2-5; D assignment may be TRBD1 or TRBD2 (5 bases each). Trimming took off 7 bases at V and 3 bases at J, with 34 bases between the two ends. Germline CDR1 is SGHRS and CDR2 is YFSETQ. CDR3 size: 20 residues. Written as DNA, the CDR3 is TGCGCCAGCGCACAACTCGGGACCCTTATGCGGGCCAGGTCAGAAGAGACCCAGTACTTC. It specifies CASAQLGTLMRARSEETQYF.

The rearrangement joins TRBV28 to TRBJ1-4; TRBD1 aligns across 11 bases. CDR3 size: 15 residues. V was pared by 5 bases and J by 7 bases, with 6 bases of the junction left unmatched. CDR1 is MDHEN, CDR2 SYDVKM, per germline. The CDR3 is CASSPWTGGGEKLFF. CDR3 in DNA: TGTGCCAGCAGTCCCTGGACAGGGGGCGGTGAAAAACTGTTTTTT. Filled out from reference TRBV28 and TRBJ1-4, the complete variable domain reads DVKVTQSSRYLVKRTGEKVFLECVQDMDHENMFWYRQDPGLGLRLIYFSYDVKMKEKGDIPEGYSVSREKKERFSLILESASTNQTSMYLCASSPWTGGGEKLFFGSGTQLSVL.

J is TRBJ1-2 and V is TRBV5-1; TRBD1 matches at 7 bases. The CDR3 is 14 amino acids. The V gene's germline CDR1 is SGHRS and CDR2 YFSETQ. J lost 4 bases, V lost 4 bases, and 7 bases had no gene match. The CDR3 sequence: CASSHGTVPYGYTF. The CDR3, as DNA: TGCGCCAGCAGCCACGGGACAGTTCCCTATGGCTACACCTTC. The variable domain in full, with the rest retrieved from reference TRBV5-1 and TRBJ1-2, is KAGVTQTPRYLIKTRGQQVTLSCSPISGHRSVSWYQQTPGQGLQFLFEYFSETQRNKGNFPGRFSGRQFSNSRSEMNVSTLELGDSALYLCASSHGTVPYGYTFGSGTRLTVV.

The gene calls are TRBV28 and TRBJ2-7; no definite D call. This CDR3 is 15 amino acids long. Germline assignment: CDR1 MDHEN and CDR2 SYDVKM. Between the trimmed V and J ends, which lost 4 bases and 3 bases, there was a span of 16 bases. CDR3: CASSSHATTDYEQYF. CDR3 sequence (DNA): TGTGCCAGCAGTTCACACGCTACAACAGACTACGAGCAGTACTTC.

V and J are TRBV4-1 and TRBJ1-1; the match to TRBD1 covers 7 bases. With 4 bases clipped from V and 4 bases from J, the junction kept 15 bases outside the gene matches. The CDR3 is made up of 17 amino acids. Germline loops: CDR1 MGHRA, CDR2 YSYEKL. CDR3 nucleotide sequence: TGCGCCAGCAGCCGCAGAGTAAGGGGGCGGGTCATCACTGAAGCTTTCTTT. Protein product: CASSRRVRGRVITEAFF.

The chain combines TRBV5-6 with TRBJ1-5; a possible D gene is TRBD1 (6 bases). Germline-derived CDR1 and CDR2 are SGHDT and YYEEEE. The CDR3 is 15 residues long. Trimming removed 5 bases from V and 4 bases from J, with 16 bases in between. CDR3 DNA sequence: TGTGCCAGCAGTACCCAGGGGTCGGGAAATCAGCCCCAGCATTTT. Translated: CASSTQGSGNQPQHF.

The chain couples TRBV10-1 to TRBJ2-3; 7 bases line up with TRBD2. Germline V lookup: CDR1 WNHNN, CDR2 SYGVQD (reference sequence). V dropped 5 bases and J dropped 2; count of bases not matched to a gene: 4. The CDR3 length is 14 residues. CDR3 protein: CASSTGDYTDTQYF. The CDR3 DNA sequence: TGCGCCAGCAGTACCGGGGACTACACAGATACGCAGTATTTT.

This clone was detected only once. Written as DNA, the CDR3 is TGTGCCATACAGGTAAACTATGGCTACACCTTC. This encodes CAIQVNYGYTF. The chain combines TRBV28 with TRBJ1-2; D may be TRBD1 (5 bases). This CDR3 has 11 residues. Germline V gene lookup returns CDR1 MDHEN and CDR2 SYDVKM. The germline V and J ends were trimmed by 10 bases and 2 bases, with 8 bases remaining between them.

This chain links TRBV7-2 with TRBJ2-5; 7 positions match TRBD2. The J call may not be correct, given that the DNA end is closer to TRBJ2-7. CDR3 length: 15 residues. CDR1 and CDR2 (germline): SGHTA, FQGNSA. The CDR3 DNA is TGTGCCAGCAGCCCGTTTAGCGGGCGTACCTACGAGCAGTACTTC. Residues: CASSPFSGRTYEQYF.